This T cell receptor (beta chain) appears in the sequencing data of a study of T cell responses to AZD1222 COVID-19 vaccine. Study-level points and caveats: The study found vaccine-associated CD4 TCRs spanning spike, dominant at 160-218 and 743-854.

Generated by immunoSEQ multiplex PCR, the TCRdb table keeps only in-frame clones and is missing some. The repertoire holds some 74,000 clones, with approximately 87% as singletons. Trimming left V 1 base short and J 1 base short, with 4 bases between. In germline, CDR1 is SNHLY, CDR2 FYNNEI. The CDR3 totals 13 residues. Notes on this clone: The antigen is not known.

Second doses were pooled across both intervals (about 4 or about 12 weeks). The sequence derives from an adult who received the AZD1222 COVID-19 vaccine. This chain joins TRBV2 and TRBJ1-1; D is ambiguous. This sample comprised peripheral blood, obtained 28 days after the second AZD1222 dose. The chain's CDR3 is CASSEEGNTEAFF. CDR3 sequence (DNA): TGTGCCAGCAGTGAAGAGGGGAACACTGAAGCTTTCTTT. Based on the CDR3 plus reference TRBV2 and TRBJ1-1, the full variable domain is EPEVTQTPSHQVTQMGQEVILRCVPISNHLYFYWYRQILGQKVEFLVSFYNNEISEKSEIFDDQFSVERPDGSNFTLKIRSTKLEDSAMYFCASSEEGNTEAFFGQGTRLTVV.